The clone carrying this T cell receptor (beta chain) was picked up a small number of times. This sample stems from a study of T cell responses to AZD1222 COVID-19 vaccine. This CDR3 region has 15 residues. CDR1 is LNHDA and CDR2 is SQIVND in the germline V gene (reference sequence). The ends lost 6 bases at V and 2 bases at J; junction bases unmatched: 6. This table comes from immunoSEQ multiplex PCR, and its TCRdb copy is limited to in-frame clones, with some not included. In the table there are 50,000 or so clones, 88% of which are singletons. This clonotype was sampled from an adult in good health. The chain employs TRBV19 and TRBJ1-5, with TRBD1 identical over 8 bases. The sample consisted of peripheral blood, taken on day 0 of AZD1222 vaccination. The CDR3 sequence: CASRDSGQGNQPQHF. DNA of the CDR3: TGTGCCAGTAGAGACTCGGGACAGGGCAATCAGCCCCAGCATTTT.